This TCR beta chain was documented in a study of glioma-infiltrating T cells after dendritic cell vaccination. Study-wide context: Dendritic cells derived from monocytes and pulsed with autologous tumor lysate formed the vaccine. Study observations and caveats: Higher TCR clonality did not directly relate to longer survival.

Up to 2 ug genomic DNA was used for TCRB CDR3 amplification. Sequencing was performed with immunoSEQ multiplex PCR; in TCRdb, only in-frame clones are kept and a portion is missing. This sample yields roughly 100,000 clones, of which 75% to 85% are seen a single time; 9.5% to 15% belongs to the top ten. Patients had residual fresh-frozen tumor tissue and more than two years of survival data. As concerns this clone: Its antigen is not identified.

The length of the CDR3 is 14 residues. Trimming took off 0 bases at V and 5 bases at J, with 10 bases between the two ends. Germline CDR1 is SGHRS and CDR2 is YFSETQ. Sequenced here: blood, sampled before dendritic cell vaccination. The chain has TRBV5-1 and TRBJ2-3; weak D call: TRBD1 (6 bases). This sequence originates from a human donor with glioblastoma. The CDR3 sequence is CASSLGQELDTQYF. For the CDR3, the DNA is TGCGCCAGCAGCTTGGGACAGGAGCTAGATACGCAGTATTTT.